This T cell receptor (beta chain) emerged from a study of shared clonotypes between healthy human individuals. Regarding the study as a whole: Relative to clonotypes present in all four donors, those not shared had lower generation probabilities. The study found approximately 5% of naive CD4 clonotypes shared across a few donors.

The CDR3 contains 15 residues. V lost 5 bases and J lost 3; bases outside the gene matches: 9. Germline V CDR1 and CDR2: SGHTA, FQGTGA. Within Nashville, Tennessee resided all donors, each a Caucasian adult. Concerning this clone itself: Its specificity is unknown.

In the study's own analysis: Filtering differed since immunoSEQ provided only junctions, with no quality scores. The data were produced by immunoSEQ multiplex PCR, yet TCRdb's version contains in-frame clones alone and is incomplete. V and J calls and clone size come straight from that table; D and trimming were deduced from the DNA. The data show about 2.4 million clones, approximately 93% seen once. The TCR sequence derives from a man in his late teens or twenties in good health. Some clones in this sample may be carry-over from other donors' samples. Sequenced sample: naive CD4+ T cells from PBMCs. Subset indicated: CD45RA+ positively selected. The gene calls are TRBV7-3 and TRBJ2-7; TRBD1 matches 8 bases. The CDR3 DNA is TGTGCCAGCAGCCTCGGGACAGGATACCTCTACGAGCAGTACTTC. Translating gives CASSLGTGYLYEQYF. Together with reference TRBV7-3 and TRBJ2-7, the CDR3 gives the full variable domain: GAGVSQTPSNKVTEKGKYVELRCDPISGHTALYWYRQSLGQGPEFLIYFQGTGAADDSGLPNDRFFAVRPEGSVSTLKIQRTERGDSAVYLCASSLGTGYLYEQYFGPGTRLTVT.